Listed below are T cell receptor beta chains from one sample, sequenced in a study of memory CD4+ T cells and cytomegalovirus serostatus. The protocol was immunoSEQ multiplex PCR, while the TCRdb copy is restricted to in-frame clones and leaves out a portion. The sample carries around 50,000 clones, roughly 78% recorded once. Sequencing was done on a sample of memory CD4+ T cells from blood. All receptors derive from an adult in good health and CMV-seronegative. The conserved cysteine and the conserved F or W are not part of the CDR3 here.

V: TRBV7-2
J: TRBJ2-1
CDR3: ASSAQGTGNNEQF

V: TRBV12-5
J: TRBJ1-5
CDR3: ASGLAPTGNQPQH

V: TRBV2
J: TRBJ1-2
CDR3: ASRATISNYGYT

V: TRBV28
J: TRBJ2-1
CDR3: ASSFLGGRRGNEQF

V: TRBV5-3
J: TRBJ2-5
CDR3: ARSLVIGQGKETQY

V: TRBV5-4
J: TRBJ2-7
CDR3: ASSLESSYEQY

V: TRBV28
J: TRBJ1-2
CDR3: ASSLGPLYGYT

V: TRBV30
J: TRBJ2-1
CDR3: AWASGNEQF

V: TRBV19
J: TRBJ2-5
CDR3: ASSTGLAGAAQY

V: TRBV6-4
J: TRBJ2-3
CDR3: ASTERVGVTTQY

V: TRBV29-1
J: TRBJ2-5
CDR3: SVEGLAGGETQY

V: TRBV6-1
J: TRBJ1-3
CDR3: ASWDRNSGNTIY

V: TRBV9
J: TRBJ2-1
CDR3: ASSVGTSAHATSSSYNEQF

V: TRBV6-1
J: TRBJ1-3
CDR3: ASSEARGFSGNTIY

V: TRBV28
J: TRBJ1-1
CDR3: ASTRQGPMNTEAF

V: TRBV19
J: TRBJ1-5
CDR3: ASSVTGGNQPQH

V: TRBV7-8
J: TRBJ2-7
CDR3: ASNSRSGGNEQY

V: TRBV5-5
J: TRBJ1-1
CDR3: ASSLDGYTEAF

V: TRBV30
J: TRBJ1-1
CDR3: AFMGTEGGANTEAF

V: TRBV6-1
J: TRBJ2-7
CDR3: ASSELWEQY

V: TRBV28
J: TRBJ2-4
CDR3: ASSYPGQINIQY

V: TRBV28
J: TRBJ1-1
CDR3: ASSRTAYGTEAF

V: TRBV21-1
J: TRBJ1-1
CDR3: ASSSRRGEVNTEAF

V: TRBV9
J: TRBJ2-7
CDR3: ASSPSGKAYEQY

V: TRBV2
J: TRBJ1-3
CDR3: ASSGNRKSSGNTIY

V: TRBV4-1
J: TRBJ2-7
CDR3: ASSQLVTSGIPYEQY

V: TRBV18
J: TRBJ1-2
CDR3: ASSPESGLAYGYT

V: TRBV18
J: TRBJ2-7
CDR3: ASSPPSGSGYEQY

V: TRBV15
J: TRBJ1-5
CDR3: ATSSLTGDQPQH

V: TRBV10-1
J: TRBJ2-1
CDR3: ASSEVPLGPGGNHEQF

V: TRBV5-1
J: TRBJ2-1
CDR3: ASSLATGSNNEQF

V: TRBV10-3
J: TRBJ2-7
CDR3: AISDRDTGSYEQY

V: TRBV25-1
J: TRBJ1-4
CDR3: ASSLRQGNEKLF

V: TRBV9
J: TRBJ2-7
CDR3: ASSVDVGAYEQY

V: TRBV28
J: TRBJ2-7
CDR3: ASSLPLYEQY